This T cell receptor beta chain comes out of a study of blood T cell repertoires in COVID-19. This CDR3 spans 15 amino acids. The germline V and J ends were trimmed by 4 bases and 1 base, with 11 bases remaining between them. Germline CDR1 reads LGHDT; CDR2 reads YNNKEL (reference sequence). Only in-frame clones appear in the TCRdb table, and some are missing; sequencing was by immunoSEQ multiplex PCR. Of about 50,000 clones in the sample, roughly 83% are singletons; the top ten hold approximately 2%. V gene TRBV3-1 (or the pseudogene TRBV3-2) combines with J gene TRBJ1-5; no clear D. Input material: peripheral blood. The receptor's source is a woman aged 55-70 years with acute or convalescent COVID-19. The CDR3 reads CASSLGPGSNQPQHF. As DNA, the CDR3 is TGTGCCAGCAGCCTAGGGCCGGGGAGCAATCAGCCCCAGCATTTT.